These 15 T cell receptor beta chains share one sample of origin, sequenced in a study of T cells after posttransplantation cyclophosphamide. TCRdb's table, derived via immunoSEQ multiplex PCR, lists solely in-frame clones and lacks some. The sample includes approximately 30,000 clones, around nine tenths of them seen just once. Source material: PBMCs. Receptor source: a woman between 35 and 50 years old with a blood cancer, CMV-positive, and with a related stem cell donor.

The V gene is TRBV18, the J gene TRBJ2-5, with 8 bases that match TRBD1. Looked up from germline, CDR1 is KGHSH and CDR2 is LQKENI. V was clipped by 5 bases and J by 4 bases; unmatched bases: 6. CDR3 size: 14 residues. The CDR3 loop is CASSGQGRRETQYF. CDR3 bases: TGTGCCAGCTCAGGACAGGGTCGGCGAGAGACCCAGTACTTC.

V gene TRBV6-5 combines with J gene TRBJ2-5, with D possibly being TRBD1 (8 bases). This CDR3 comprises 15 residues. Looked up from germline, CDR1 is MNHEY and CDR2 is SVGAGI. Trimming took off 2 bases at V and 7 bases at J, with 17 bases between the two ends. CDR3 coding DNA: TGTGCCAGCAGTTACGGGGGGGGACAGGCGGGGACCCAGTACTTC. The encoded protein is CASSYGGGQAGTQYF.

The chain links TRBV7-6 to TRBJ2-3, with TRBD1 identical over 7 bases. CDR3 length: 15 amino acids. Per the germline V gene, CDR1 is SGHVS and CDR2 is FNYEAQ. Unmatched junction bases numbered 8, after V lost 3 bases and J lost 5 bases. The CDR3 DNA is TGTGCCAGCAGCTTTGCCGGGACAGAGGGAGATACGCAGTATTTT. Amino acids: CASSFAGTEGDTQYF.

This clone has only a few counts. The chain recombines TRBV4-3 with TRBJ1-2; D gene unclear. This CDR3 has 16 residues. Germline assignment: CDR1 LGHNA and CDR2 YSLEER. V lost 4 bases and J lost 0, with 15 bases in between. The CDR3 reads CASSLTSPDPNYGYTF. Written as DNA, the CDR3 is TGCGCCAGCAGCCTCACCTCCCCAGATCCTAACTATGGCTACACCTTC.

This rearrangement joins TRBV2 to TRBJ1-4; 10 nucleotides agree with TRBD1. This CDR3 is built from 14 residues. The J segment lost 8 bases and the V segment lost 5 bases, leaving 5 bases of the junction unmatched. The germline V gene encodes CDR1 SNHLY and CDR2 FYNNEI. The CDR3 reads CASSPDRGLEKLFF. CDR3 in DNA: TGTGCCAGCAGTCCTGACAGGGGGCTAGAAAAACTGTTTTTT.

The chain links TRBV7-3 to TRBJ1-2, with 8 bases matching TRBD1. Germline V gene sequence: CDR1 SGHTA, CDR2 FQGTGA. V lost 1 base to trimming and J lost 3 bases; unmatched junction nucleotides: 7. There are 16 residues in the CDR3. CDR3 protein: CASSLNGAGGDYGYTF. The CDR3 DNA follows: TGTGCCAGCAGCTTAAATGGGGCAGGGGGCGACTATGGCTACACCTTC.

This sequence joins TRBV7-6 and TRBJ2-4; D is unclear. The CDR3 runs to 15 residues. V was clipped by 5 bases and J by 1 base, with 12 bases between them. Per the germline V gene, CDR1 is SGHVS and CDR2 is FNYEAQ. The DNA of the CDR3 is TGTGCCAGCAGCCCGCCAGGTGCTGCCAAAAACATTCAGTACTTC. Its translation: CASSPPGAAKNIQYF.

The chain's CDR3 is CASSPRTGSPEAFF. The CDR3 DNA follows: TGTGCCAGCAGCCCACGGACAGGGTCGCCTGAAGCTTTCTTT. The chain employs TRBV7-3 and TRBJ1-1; 8 bases line up with TRBD1. Germline V gene lookup returns CDR1 SGHTA and CDR2 FQGTGA. The V segment lost 5 bases and the J segment 6 bases; nucleotides outside the gene matches: 8. The CDR3 runs to 14 residues.

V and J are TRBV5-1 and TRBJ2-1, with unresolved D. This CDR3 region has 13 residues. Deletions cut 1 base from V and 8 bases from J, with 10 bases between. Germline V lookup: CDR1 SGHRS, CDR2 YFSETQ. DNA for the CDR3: TGCGCCAGCAGCTTGTATCCAGAGGATGAGCAGTTCTTC. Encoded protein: CASSLYPEDEQFF.

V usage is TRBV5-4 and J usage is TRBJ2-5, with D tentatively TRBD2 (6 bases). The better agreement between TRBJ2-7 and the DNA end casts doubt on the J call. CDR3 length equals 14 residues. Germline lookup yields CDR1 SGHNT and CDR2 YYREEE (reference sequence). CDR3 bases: TGTGCCAGCAGCTTGGTGGAGGGGACGGGCGAGCAGTACTTC. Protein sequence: CASSLVEGTGEQYF.

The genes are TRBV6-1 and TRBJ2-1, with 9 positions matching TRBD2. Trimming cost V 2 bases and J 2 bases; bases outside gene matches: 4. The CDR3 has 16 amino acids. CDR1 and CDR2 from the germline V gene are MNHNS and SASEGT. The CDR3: CASSEMAGGPYNEQFF. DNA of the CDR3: TGTGCCAGCAGTGAAATGGCGGGGGGGCCCTACAATGAGCAGTTCTTC.

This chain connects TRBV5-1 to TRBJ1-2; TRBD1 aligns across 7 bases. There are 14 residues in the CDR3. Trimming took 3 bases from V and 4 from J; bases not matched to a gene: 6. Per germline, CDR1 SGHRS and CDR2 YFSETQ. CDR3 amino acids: CASSSEGAGYGYTF. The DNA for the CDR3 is TGCGCCAGCAGCTCCGAGGGGGCTGGCTATGGCTACACCTTC.

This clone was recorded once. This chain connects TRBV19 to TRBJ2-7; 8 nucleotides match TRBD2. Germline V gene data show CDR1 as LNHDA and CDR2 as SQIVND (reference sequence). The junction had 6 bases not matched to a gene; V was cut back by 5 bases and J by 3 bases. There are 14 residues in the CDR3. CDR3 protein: CASSPSGGHYEQYF. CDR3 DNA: TGTGCCAGTAGTCCCAGCGGGGGCCACTACGAGCAGTACTTC.

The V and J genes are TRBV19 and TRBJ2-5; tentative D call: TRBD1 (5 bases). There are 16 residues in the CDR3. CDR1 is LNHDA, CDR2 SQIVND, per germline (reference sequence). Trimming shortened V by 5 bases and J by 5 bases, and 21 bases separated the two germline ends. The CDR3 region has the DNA TGTGCCAGTAGTTCCCGACAGTCCGGAATTGGGGAGACCCAGTACTTC. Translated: CASSSRQSGIGETQYF.

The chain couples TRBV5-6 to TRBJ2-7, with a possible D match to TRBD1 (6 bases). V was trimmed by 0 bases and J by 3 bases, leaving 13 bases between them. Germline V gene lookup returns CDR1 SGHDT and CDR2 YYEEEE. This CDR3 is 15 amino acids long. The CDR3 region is CASSLGDNDGYEQYF. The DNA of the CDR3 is TGTGCCAGCAGCTTGGGGGACAACGACGGCTACGAGCAGTACTTC.